This passage covers 9 T cell receptor beta chains from one sample sequenced in a study of OX40 agonist ivuxolimab in advanced cancers. Sequenced by immunoSEQ multiplex PCR; TCRdb stores in-frame clones only, minus some. The sample has some 55,000 clones; more than 75% are singletons. The sample in question was CD4+ or CD8+ T cells sorted from blood, obtained in a trial of the OX40 agonist ivuxolimab. The source is an adult with an advanced solid tumor such as melanoma, head and neck, liver or kidney cancer.

This chain joins TRBV18 and TRBJ2-7, with D possibly being TRBD1 (6 bases). CDR3 length: 14 residues. Trimming removed 3 bases at V and 2 bases at J, with 11 bases between. Germline V lookup: CDR1 KGHSH, CDR2 LQKENI. The CDR3 reads CASSPVQGTYEQYF. The DNA for the CDR3 is TGTGCCAGCTCACCGGTACAGGGTACCTACGAGCAGTACTTC.

This clone has just a few counts. The chain joins TRBV19 to TRBJ1-2, with D perhaps matching TRBD1 (5 bases). Germline assignment: CDR1 LNHDA and CDR2 SQIVND (reference sequence). Between the trimmed V and J ends, which lost 3 bases and 6 bases, there was a span of 11 bases. The CDR3 totals 13 residues. The CDR3 region is CASSINRGDGYTF. The DNA of the CDR3 is TGTGCCAGTAGTATTAATAGGGGAGATGGCTACACCTTC.

The chain is built from TRBV27 and TRBJ2-5; no reliable D call. Trimming took off 6 bases at V and 4 bases at J, with 12 bases between the two ends. Germline loops: CDR1 MNHEY, CDR2 SMNVEV (reference sequence). CDR3 length: 13 residues. The CDR3 protein is CASSPTRGETQYF. In DNA form, the CDR3 reads TGTGCCAGCAGCCCTACCCGAGGAGAGACCCAGTACTTC.

This clone has just a few counts. The J gene is TRBJ1-2, the V gene TRBV27, with D possibly matching TRBD1 (6 bases). This CDR3 is 13 amino acids long. Germline V gene lookup returns CDR1 MNHEY and CDR2 SMNVEV (reference sequence). Trimming shortened V by 6 bases and J by 4 bases, and 12 bases separated the two germline ends. The CDR3 loop is CASSPQGTYGYTF. CDR3 DNA: TGTGCCAGCAGCCCACAGGGAACCTATGGCTACACCTTC.

The rearrangement links TRBV6-1 to TRBJ1-2, with TRBD1 matching over 8 bases. V was pared by 5 bases and J by 6 bases, with 5 bases of the junction left unmatched. CDR1 MNHNS and CDR2 SASEGT come from the germline V gene. CDR3 length: 13 residues. CDR3 in DNA: TGTGCCAGCAGTACCCACAGGGGGGATGGCTACACCTTC. Translation gives CASSTHRGDGYTF.

The chain uses TRBV6-6 and TRBJ1-1; TRBD1 matches at 9 bases. The germline CDR1 and CDR2 sequences are MNHNY and SVGAGI (reference sequence). V was pared by 6 bases and J by 1 base, with 3 bases of the junction left unmatched. This CDR3 is built from 14 residues. CDR3 coding DNA: TGTGCCAGCAGAACACAGGGGGCGAACACTGAAGCTTTCTTT. This sequence encodes CASRTQGANTEAFF.

The chain has TRBV6-5 and TRBJ1-2; no definite D call. The CDR3 extends over 13 amino acids. CDR1 is MNHEY and CDR2 is SVGAGI in the germline V gene. The V gene lost 4 bases and the J gene lost 1 base, with 7 bases spanning the gap. The CDR3 nucleotides are TGTGCCAGCAGTTTGAGGCTTAACTATGGCTACACCTTC. Translation gives CASSLRLNYGYTF.

This clone has just a few counts. The chain recombines TRBV5-1 with TRBJ1-4; a weak D match, TRBD1 (5 bases). This CDR3 is built from 16 residues. Germline V gene sequence: CDR1 SGHRS, CDR2 YFSETQ. The V end was cut by 4 bases, the J end by 7 bases, with 20 bases between. The CDR3 DNA reads TGCGCCAGCAGCGTTGGGAGCGGGGCAGGGTTTGAAAAACTGTTTTTT. It encodes CASSVGSGAGFEKLFF.

This clone was seen only a few times. V usage is TRBV7-2 and J usage is TRBJ1-3; possibly TRBD1 for D (5 bases). CDR1 is SGHTA, CDR2 FQGNSA, per germline. The CDR3 is 15 amino acids. Trimming left V 5 bases short and J 1 base short, with 12 bases between. The CDR3 sequence is CASSKNGGSGNTIYF. The CDR3, as DNA: TGTGCCAGCAGCAAAAATGGGGGATCTGGAAACACCATATATTTT.